This T cell receptor (beta chain) originates from a study of T cells in Graves' hyperthyroidism and ophthalmopathy. Subjects with ophthalmopathy showed a Clinical Activity Score no lower than 3, a NOSPECS grade no lower than 4, and a duration shorter than 3 months. V lost 1 base to trimming and J lost 8 bases, with 8 bases between them. There are 13 residues in the CDR3. Researchers took RNA transcripts and amplified the TCR beta CDR3 regions from them. The HTBI primer set served for first-round RT-PCR of the TCR CDR3. MiXCR, run by TCRdb on the multiplex PCR reads, gives a single entry per CDR3 protein. The data contain 350,000 or so distinct CDR3 sequences, 15% to 20% of them seen just once; the ten biggest clones take up around 15%. Study-wide results and caveats: Most thyroid clonotypes expanded above 0.001 were also detected in blood.

A word on this clonotype: Its cognate antigen is unknown.

The TCR originated in a woman in her forties with Graves' ophthalmopathy. The chain combines TRBV12-3 or TRBV12-4 with TRBJ2-2; unclear D gene. Material for sequencing was blood. The DNA of the CDR3 is TGTGCCAGCAGTTTAGTGTTCTTGGGGGAGCTGTTTTTT. As protein: CASSLVFLGELFF.